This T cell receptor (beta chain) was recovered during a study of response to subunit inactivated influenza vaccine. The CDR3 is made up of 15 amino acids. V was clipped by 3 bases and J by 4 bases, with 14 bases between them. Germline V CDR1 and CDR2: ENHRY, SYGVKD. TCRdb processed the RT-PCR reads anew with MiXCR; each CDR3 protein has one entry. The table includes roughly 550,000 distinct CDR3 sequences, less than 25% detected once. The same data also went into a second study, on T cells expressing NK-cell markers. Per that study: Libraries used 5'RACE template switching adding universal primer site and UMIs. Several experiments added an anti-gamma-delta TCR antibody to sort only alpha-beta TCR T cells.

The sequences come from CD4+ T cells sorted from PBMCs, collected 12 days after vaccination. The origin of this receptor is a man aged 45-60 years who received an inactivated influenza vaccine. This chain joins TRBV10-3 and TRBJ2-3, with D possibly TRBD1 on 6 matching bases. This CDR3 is CAISDPQGSADTQYF. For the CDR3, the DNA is TGTGCCATCAGTGACCCACAGGGTTCGGCAGATACGCAGTATTTT.